A selection of T cell receptor beta chains follows, all from one sample in a study of OX40 agonist ivuxolimab in advanced cancers. Measured with immunoSEQ multiplex PCR; TCRdb has only the in-frame clones, and not every one. The data contain tens of thousands of clones, 80% to 90% of them singletons. The sequences come from CD4+ or CD8+ T cells sorted from blood, collected in a trial of the OX40 agonist ivuxolimab. These TCRs come from an adult with an advanced solid tumor such as melanoma, head and neck, liver or kidney cancer. The CDR3 runs from the conserved cysteine through the conserved F or W. The D gene is left open where the match is weak. Rows give clone size only sometimes, using once, few, many, or a class for an expanded clone.

TRBJ2-1 TRBD2 TRBV5-6 NA CASSKLVVSGGADEQFF TGTGCCAGCAGCAAGCTTGTGGTTAGCGGGGGGGCTGATGAGCAGTTCTTC
TRBJ2-7 TRBD2 TRBV14 once CASSPRTSGGAYEQYF TGTGCCAGCAGCCCTCGGACTAGCGGGGGGGCCTACGAGCAGTACTTC
TRBJ1-2 NA TRBV29-1 NA CSVPGQGEYGYTF TGCAGCGTACCAGGCCAGGGAGAATATGGCTACACCTTC
TRBJ2-1 NA TRBV29-1 NA CSVEVRYNEQFF TGCAGCGTTGAAGTTCGGTACAATGAGCAGTTCTTC
TRBJ1-4 TRBD1 TRBV10-2 NA CASSEPTGTVNEKLFF TGCGCCAGCAGTGAGCCAACCGGGACAGTTAATGAAAAACTGTTTTTT
TRBJ1-1 NA TRBV9 NA CASSALTGYTEAFF TGTGCCAGCAGCGCTTTGACAGGCTACACTGAAGCTTTCTTT
TRBJ2-7 TRBD1 TRBV10-2 NA CASSEYKTGSSYEQYF TGCGCCAGCAGTGAGTACAAGACAGGGAGCTCCTACGAGCAGTACTTC
TRBJ2-3 TRBD2 TRBV28 NA CASTLLAESTDTQYF TGTGCCAGCACCCTACTAGCGGAAAGCACAGATACGCAGTATTTT
TRBJ2-1 NA TRBV20-1 NA CSAPRVLLEFF TGCAGTGCGCCGAGGGTTCTTTTGGAGTTCTTC
TRBJ1-1 NA TRBV27 NA CASGLNTEAFF TGTGCCTCAGGGTTGAACACTGAAGCTTTCTTT
TRBJ2-1 NA TRBV6-5 NA CASSYSWDEQFF TGTGCCAGCAGTTACTCGTGGGATGAGCAGTTCTTC
TRBJ2-1 NA TRBV27 NA CASSLLLGPPNNEQFF TGTGCCAGCAGTCTCCTCCTAGGTCCCCCTAACAATGAGCAGTTCTTC
TRBJ2-3 TRBD2 TRBV27 NA CASSWTSGRSDTQYF TGTGCCAGCAGTTGGACTAGCGGGAGATCAGATACGCAGTATTTT
TRBJ2-7 TRBD2 TRBV5-4 few CASSLRHLGLGFAEQYF TGTGCCAGCAGCTTGAGACACTTAGGACTAGGTTTTGCCGAGCAGTACTTC
TRBJ2-7 NA TRBV5-1 NA CASSLAGGRTYEQYF TGCGCCAGCAGCTTGGCGGGGGGCCGTACCTACGAGCAGTACTTC
TRBJ2-7 TRBD1 TRBV27 NA CASSLHGTGSSYEQYF TGTGCCAGCAGCTTACACGGGACAGGGAGCTCCTACGAGCAGTACTTC
TRBJ1-2 TRBD1 TRBV6-1 NA CASREDRVDGYTF TGTGCCAGCAGGGAAGACAGGGTCGATGGCTACACCTTC
TRBJ2-2 TRBD1 TRBV7-9 NA CASSFGQGSNTGELFF TGTGCCAGCAGCTTTGGACAGGGGAGCAACACCGGGGAGCTGTTTTTT
TRBJ1-1 TRBD1 TRBV7-9 NA CASKTGGNTEAFF TGTGCCAGCAAGACAGGGGGCAACACTGAAGCTTTCTTT
TRBJ2-1 TRBD2 TRBV27 NA CASSFGREGEQFF TGTGCCAGCAGTTTCGGCAGGGAGGGTGAGCAGTTCTTC
TRBJ1-1 NA TRBV11-2 NA CASSYHREHTEAFF TGTGCCAGCAGCTATCACAGGGAGCACACTGAAGCTTTCTTT
TRBJ2-1 NA TRBV28 NA CASSFFGGEQFF TGTGCCAGCAGTTTTTTCGGGGGTGAGCAGTTCTTC
TRBJ1-5 NA TRBV27 NA CASSPLLQDYSNQPQHF TGTGCCAGCAGTCCACTCTTACAGGATTATAGCAATCAGCCCCAGCATTTT
TRBJ2-1 TRBD1 TRBV9 NA CASTPGDRFDEQFF TGTGCCAGCACCCCAGGGGACAGGTTCGATGAGCAGTTCTTC
TRBJ2-3 NA TRBV30 few CAWSVSTSDTQYF TGTGCCTGGAGTGTGAGTACCTCAGATACGCAGTATTTT
TRBJ2-7 NA TRBV19 NA CASSARDGSYEQYF TGTGCCAGTAGTGCCAGAGACGGCTCCTACGAGCAGTACTTC